These T cell receptor beta chains were read from a single sample in a study of blood T cells in healthy people across ages. One entry per CDR3 protein results from TCRdb running MiXCR on the 5' RACE reads. The sample records approximately 1,100,000 distinct CDR3 sequences, around 43% being singletons. The sequencing input was blood. All receptors derive from a woman aged 60-70 years in good health. Each CDR3 is given with its conserved first and last residue. The D gene is left open where the match is weak. Not all rows give a size; the values are once, few, many and, for expanded clones, a class.

J gene	D gene	V gene	clone size	CDR3 DNA	CDR3 protein
TRBJ2-7	NA	TRBV10-3	many	TGTGCCATCAGGAGGGGCAGGGACGCATCCGAGCAGTACTTC	CAIRRGRDASEQYF
TRBJ2-7	NA	TRBV11-2	NA	TGTGCCAGCAGCCAAGGGTCACACCGGGGCGAGCAGTACTTC	CASSQGSHRGEQYF
TRBJ2-7	TRBD2	TRBV6-2/TRBV6-3	once	TGTGCCAGCGCACTAGCGGGCCCCTACGAGCAGTACTTC	CASALAGPYEQYF
TRBJ1-1	TRBD1	TRBV29-1	NA	TGCAGCTTTTATAGAGGGGGGACAGGTACTGGGAACACTGAAGCTTTCTTT	CSFYRGGTGTGNTEAFF
TRBJ2-1	NA	TRBV4-2	few	TGTGCCAGCAGCCAAGAAGAACTTTCTTACAATGAGCAGTTCTTC	CASSQEELSYNEQFF
TRBJ2-3	NA	TRBV4-2	few	TGTGCCAGCAGCCAAGATCAAACGTTCACAGATACGCAGTATTTT	CASSQDQTFTDTQYF
TRBJ2-7	NA	TRBV12-3/TRBV12-4	few	TGTGCCAGCAGTTTTAGGGGGAACTACGAGCAGTACTTC	CASSFRGNYEQYF
TRBJ2-5	NA	TRBV29-1	many	TGCAGCGTTGGTAAAGAGACCCAGTACTTC	CSVGKETQYF
TRBJ1-2	NA	TRBV6-2/TRBV6-3	NA	TGTGCCAGCAGCCCAATCGACAGGCCTAATAACTATGGCTACACCTTC	CASSPIDRPNNYGYTF
TRBJ1-2	NA	TRBV4-1	many	TGCGCCAGCAGCCAAGATCAGGGGAGGGCCTCCTATGGCTACACCTTC	CASSQDQGRASYGYTF
TRBJ1-2	NA	TRBV10-2	NA	TGCGCCAGCAGTGACCGAGGGGACGCCTTGAGGGGCTGCACCTTC	CASSDRGDALRGCTF
TRBJ1-3	NA	TRBV7-9	few	TGTGCCAGCAGCTTAGACAGAGGCTCTGGAAACACCATATATTTT	CASSLDRGSGNTIYF
TRBJ1-1	NA	TRBV15	NA	TGTGCCACCAGCAGAGTTCGGCAGGCGGCGGGGGCTTTCTTT	CATSRVRQAAGAFF
TRBJ2-1	NA	TRBV4-2	NA	TGTGCCAGCAGCCAAGATGCTCTATTCCCTGAGCAGTTCTTC	CASSQDALFPEQFF
TRBJ2-7	NA	TRBV12-1	few	TGTGCCAGCAGCTCCCCTAACGGGAGCTCCTACGAGCAGTACTTC	CASSSPNGSSYEQYF
TRBJ1-2	NA	TRBV7-9	NA	TGTGCCAGCAGCTCCCTCCCAGAGGAGGCTAACTGTGGCTACACCTTC	CASSSLPEEANCGYTF
TRBJ2-1	TRBD1	TRBV6-5	NA	TGTGCCAGCAGTTCCCAAGGGGGCAGGGGCAATGAGCAGTTCTTC	CASSSQGGRGNEQFF
TRBJ2-3	TRBD1	TRBV27	NA	TGTGCCAGCAGCCAATCGGGACAGGTCGGGAATACGCAGTATTTT	CASSQSGQVGNTQYF
TRBJ2-3	NA	TRBV29-1	NA	TGCAGCGTTGACGCCCAGGTTACAGATACGCAGTATTTT	CSVDAQVTDTQYF
TRBJ2-3	NA	TRBV21-1	few	TGTGCCAGCAGCTCCAAGGGCAGGAGCACAGATACGCAGTATTTT	CASSSKGRSTDTQYF
TRBJ2-5	TRBD2	TRBV27	NA	TGTGCCAGCGGAGCGGGAGATAGGGAGACCCAGTACTTC	CASGAGDRETQYF
TRBJ2-1	TRBD2	TRBV12-3/TRBV12-4	NA	TGTGCCAGCAGTTTAGGGACTAGCGGGATGTATGAGCAGTTCTTC	CASSLGTSGMYEQFF
TRBJ1-1	NA	TRBV3-1	NA	TGTGCCAGCAGCCTCTTTCGGGGGGGGAGCACTGAAGCTTTCTTT	CASSLFRGGSTEAFF
TRBJ2-5	TRBD2	TRBV5-1	few	TGCGCCAGCAGCTTACCCACTAGCGGGAGTAGGGAGACCCAGTACTTC	CASSLPTSGSRETQYF
TRBJ2-3	TRBD2	TRBV27	NA	TGTGCCAGCAGTCCTACACCGACTAGCAGGGATACGCAGTATTTT	CASSPTPTSRDTQYF
TRBJ2-3	NA	TRBV29-1	NA	TGCAGCGGTCAACAGGGAACCGCAGATACGCAGTATTTT	CSGQQGTADTQYF
TRBJ2-7	NA	TRBV20-1	NA	TGCAGTGCTAGCTCCCCCCTTTACGAGCAGTACTTC	CSASSPLYEQYF
TRBJ1-1	NA	TRBV7-8	NA	TGTGCCAGCAGCTTCCCACCCCTCCGGGGAGACACTGAAGCTTTCTTT	CASSFPPLRGDTEAFF
TRBJ2-1	TRBD2	TRBV20-1	NA	TGCAGTGCTAATCGCCTAGCGGGAGTGGCTGAGCAGTTCTTC	CSANRLAGVAEQFF
TRBJ2-5	TRBD2	TRBV15	few	TGTGCCACCAGCAGACCGAGCGGGGGGCAAGAGACCCAGTACTTC	CATSRPSGGQETQYF
TRBJ2-7	NA	TRBV9	NA	TGTGCCAGCAGCGTAGGGATCCAAGGGGCACGCGAGCAGTACTTC	CASSVGIQGAREQYF
TRBJ2-3	NA	TRBV7-9	few	TGTGCCAGCAGCTTACTGGCGGGTACCACAGATACGCAGTATTTT	CASSLLAGTTDTQYF
TRBJ1-2	TRBD1	TRBV29-1	few	TGCAGCGTTGCCCAGGGGGCCAACTATGGCTACACCTTC	CSVAQGANYGYTF
TRBJ2-7	TRBD1	TRBV27	NA	TGTGCCAGCAGTCCATTACTCGGGACAGGGTCCTACGAGCAGTACTTC	CASSPLLGTGSYEQYF
TRBJ2-6	NA	TRBV9	few	TGTGCCAGCAGCGCGCTTAGGCCTGGGGCCAACGTCCTGACTTTC	CASSALRPGANVLTF
TRBJ1-1	NA	TRBV7-9	NA	TGTGCCAGCAGCTTAACGGACAGAGAGTACACTGAAGCTTTCTTT	CASSLTDREYTEAFF
TRBJ1-2	TRBD1	TRBV6-5	NA	TGTGCCGGCAGTTACAAACCCAACGACAGGGGGGACTATGGCTACACCTTC	CAGSYKPNDRGDYGYTF
TRBJ2-7	TRBD2	TRBV20-1	once	TGCAGGGCGGGGGACCCCTACGAGCAGTACTTC	CRAGDPYEQYF
TRBJ2-1	TRBD2	TRBV20-1	few	TGCAGTGCTAAGAGTAGCGGGACTTACAATGAGCAGTTCTTC	CSAKSSGTYNEQFF
TRBJ2-3	NA	TRBV6-1	few	TGTGCCAGCAGTGAAGGGGACATACTTGGCGAGGATACGCAGTATTTT	CASSEGDILGEDTQYF
TRBJ2-7	NA	TRBV9	NA	TGTGCCAGCAGCGTAGGCCCGCTTGGGACATCGTACGAGCAGTACTTC	CASSVGPLGTSYEQYF
TRBJ2-5	NA	TRBV25-1	NA	TGTGCCAGCCCGTGGTCGGGGATGATGGAGACCCAGTACTTC	CASPWSGMMETQYF
TRBJ2-1	TRBD2	TRBV27	few	TGTGCCAGCACGGCGGGAGGAGCGCACAATGAGCAGTTCTTC	CASTAGGAHNEQFF
TRBJ2-5	NA	TRBV3-1	NA	TGTGCCAGCAGCCAACAGGATGTTGGAGAGACCCAGTACTTC	CASSQQDVGETQYF
TRBJ2-7	TRBD2	TRBV27	few	TGTGCCAGCAGTCCGGGACTAGCGGGAGTGCAGTCTACATACGAGCAGTACTTC	CASSPGLAGVQSTYEQYF
TRBJ2-5	NA	TRBV29-1	many	TGCAGCGTACGGGACGGACTACAAGAGACCCAGTACTTC	CSVRDGLQETQYF
TRBJ2-3	TRBD2	TRBV5-6	NA	TGTGCCAGCAGCTTCAGGCTAGCGGAAGTCACAGATACGCAGTATTTT	CASSFRLAEVTDTQYF
TRBJ2-4	TRBD2	TRBV12-3/TRBV12-4	few	TGTGCCAGCAGCCCGACTAGCGCAAACATTCAGTACTTT	CASSPTSANIQYF
TRBJ2-5	NA	TRBV2	NA	TGTGCCAGCAGGGGGGATTACGACACCCAGTACTTC	CASRGDYDTQYF
TRBJ2-3	NA	TRBV10-3	NA	TGTGCCATCAGGCCCTTAGGCGGGAGCACAGATACGCAGTATTTT	CAIRPLGGSTDTQYF
TRBJ2-7	TRBD1	TRBV27	NA	TGTGCCAGCGGGGACAGTCCCTACGAGCAGTACTTC	CASGDSPYEQYF
TRBJ2-4	NA	TRBV6-1	NA	TGTGCCAGCAGAGGAATAGGGGTAGCCCCCCGTCTAAACATTCAGTACTTC	CASRGIGVAPRLNIQYF
TRBJ2-7	NA	TRBV6-2/TRBV6-3	few	TGTGCCACCGGGGCGCCCTCCTACGAGCAGTACTTC	CATGAPSYEQYF
TRBJ2-1	TRBD1	TRBV9	NA	TGTGCCAGCAGCGCTACGGAGGGACAGGAGTTCTTC	CASSATEGQEFF
TRBJ2-3	NA	TRBV20-1	few	TGCAGTGCTAGACCCAATTATGGCACAGATACGCAGTATTTT	CSARPNYGTDTQYF
TRBJ2-1	TRBD2	TRBV7-2	NA	TGTGCCAGCAGCCCGCCTAGCGGGGGCTACAATGAGCAGTTCTTC	CASSPPSGGYNEQFF
TRBJ2-1	TRBD1	TRBV24-1	NA	TGTGCCACCAGTGACCCTGCCGGGACAGGGGTAGCGGATGAGCAGTTCTTC	CATSDPAGTGVADEQFF
TRBJ2-5	TRBD2	TRBV24-1	few	TGTGCCACCAGTGCCCCCGGTTTAGCGGGTAGGGAGACCCAGTACTTC	CATSAPGLAGRETQYF
TRBJ2-1	NA	TRBV7-9	once	TGTGCCAGCAGCTTAAGTGCAGGGCGAATCTATGAGCAGTTCTTC	CASSLSAGRIYEQFF
TRBJ2-3	TRBD1	TRBV7-7	NA	TGTGCCAGCAGCTCCGACAGGGTCAGCGATACGCAGTATTTT	CASSSDRVSDTQYF